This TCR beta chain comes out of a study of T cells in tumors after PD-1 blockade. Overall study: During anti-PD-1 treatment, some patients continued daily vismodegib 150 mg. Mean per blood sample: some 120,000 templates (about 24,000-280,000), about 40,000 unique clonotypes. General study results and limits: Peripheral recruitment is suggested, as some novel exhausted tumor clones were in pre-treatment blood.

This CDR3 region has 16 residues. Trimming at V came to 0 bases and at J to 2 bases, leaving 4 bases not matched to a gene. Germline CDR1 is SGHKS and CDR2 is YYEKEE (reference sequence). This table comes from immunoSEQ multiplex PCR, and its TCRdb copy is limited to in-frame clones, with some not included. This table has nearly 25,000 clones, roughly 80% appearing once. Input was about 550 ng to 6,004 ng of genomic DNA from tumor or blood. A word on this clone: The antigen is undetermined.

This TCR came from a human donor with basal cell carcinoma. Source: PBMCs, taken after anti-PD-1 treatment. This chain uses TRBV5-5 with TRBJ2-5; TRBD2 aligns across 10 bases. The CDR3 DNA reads TGTGCCAGCAGCTTGGTGGTAGCGGGGGGACAAGAGACCCAGTACTTC. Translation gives CASSLVVAGGQETQYF. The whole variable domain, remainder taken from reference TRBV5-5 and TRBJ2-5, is DAGVTQSPTHLIKTRGQQVTLRCSPISGHKSVSWYQQVLGQGPQFIFQYYEKEERGRGNFPDRFSARQFPNYSSELNVNALLLGDSALYLCASSLVVAGGQETQYFGPGTRLLVL.